This T cell receptor (beta chain) derives from a study of vaccination effects on CD4 cells after COVID-19 (dated by TCRdb to between 2021 and 2024). A note on the overall study: Post-vaccine samples across the study were collected a median of 72 days after the second dose, with a range of 14 to 241. The study compared SARS-CoV-2 spike-specific CD4+ TCR repertoires before and after mRNA vaccination in COVID-19 convalescent patients and infection-naive vaccine recipients. A total of 10 COVID-19 convalescent patients and a handful of SARS-CoV-2-naive healthy vaccine recipients were included in the full study. Cultures from other donors in the study were sequenced using the Oncomine TCR Beta short-read assay on an Illumina iSeq 100.

Overall study outcomes, separate from this receptor: Marked clonal contraction was observed in both infection-induced and vaccine-induced clones at late post-vaccination timepoints, consistent with waning T cell responses. Among healthy vaccine recipients, nearly all vaccine-induced clones were SARS-CoV-2 mono-reactive, and just 1 of 255 was cross-reactive with common cold coronaviruses. The study was limited by a small number of convalescent patients, and early post-infection timepoints were lacking.

The library came from the immunoSEQ multiplex PCR assay. DNA from the cultured, isolated CD4+ T cells was subjected to TCR beta CDR3 sequencing. Concerning the study's data processing: Non-productive TCR sequences were removed, reads were trimmed to the CDR3 region, and CDR3s of at least 7 amino acids were retained. Antigen-specific clonotypes were identified using the MANAFEST web app by comparison of expansion in peptide wells against reference cultures. To count as positive, a clone had to show expansion at FDR<0.05 compared with the reference and with all other wells, an odds ratio above 5, and a frequency above 0.1% in two replicate wells. A clonotype was defined as cross-reactive if the clonotype was significantly expanded both in SARS-CoV-2 spike wells and in at least one common cold coronavirus spike condition. Levenshtein distance calculated with the stringdist R package was used to assess CDR3 similarity, and unrooted trees were constructed with ape in R 3.6.1. TCRdb retrieved this table from immuneACCESS and kept in-frame rearrangements only. Not all clones are present; in checked studies, unresolved V genes account for under half, and no reason is known for the remainder. The V and J calls and the clone size are those of that table, but D and trimming were determined from the DNA. Recorded for this sample are under 20,000 clones; 70% of them occurred a single time. The ten largest clones add up to over 9% of the sample.

CDR1 and CDR2, per the germline V gene (reference sequence), are LGHDT and YNNKEL. The CDR3 runs 13 amino acids, cysteine and phenylalanine included. Only the CDR3 DNA stays, 39 bases, in frame from base 1. V and J lose 2 bases and 4 bases, and a span of 8 bases separates them. In the ViraFEST assay, PBMC were stimulated with viral peptide pools, and antigen-specific CD4+ T cell clonotypes were then identified by expansion using TCR sequencing. After around eleven days of culture, CD4+ T cells were isolated with the EasySep CD4+ T cell isolation kit. Two doses of either the BNT162b2 or the mRNA-1273 mRNA SARS-CoV-2 vaccine were administered to participants. Healthy vaccine recipients had no prior SARS-CoV-2 infection, confirmed by negative nucleocapsid antibodies before and after vaccination. Approximately 2 million PBMC per well were cultured in IMDM with about 4.5% human AB serum, around 10 IU/ml IL-2 and gentamicin, plus 10 ug/ml peptides. Half of the culture medium was replaced with fresh IL-2-containing medium on days 3 and 7. Each peptide stimulation condition was cultured in triplicate wells unless otherwise noted. PBMC were separated from whole blood using Ficoll-Paque Plus gradient centrifugation and were then either cryopreserved at -140C or used fresh. Overlapping peptide pools spanned the spike proteins of SARS-CoV-2 and the common cold coronaviruses HCoV-NL63, HCoV-OC43 and HCoV-229E. Genomic DNA was extracted from cultured CD4+ T cells with the QIAamp micro DNA kit.

A word on this clone: No cognate antigen has been identified for it. No much larger clonotype is one base removed from it; base qualities were not supplied.

The material was CD4+ T cells from PBMCs cultured with SARS-CoV-2 spike peptides, obtained after COVID-19 vaccination. The sample's cell subset or site, from its label and the paper: SARS-CoV-2 spike overlapping peptide pool stimulation. This clonotype was sampled from a human donor who received a COVID-19 vaccine. The receptor chain draws on TRBV3-1 (or the pseudogene TRBV3-2) and TRBJ1-1, and the D gene may be TRBD1, 6 bases matching. The CDR3 is CASSQSGVTEAFF. In nucleotide form, the sequence is TGTGCCAGCAGCCAATCAGGGGTCACTGAAGCTTTCTTT.